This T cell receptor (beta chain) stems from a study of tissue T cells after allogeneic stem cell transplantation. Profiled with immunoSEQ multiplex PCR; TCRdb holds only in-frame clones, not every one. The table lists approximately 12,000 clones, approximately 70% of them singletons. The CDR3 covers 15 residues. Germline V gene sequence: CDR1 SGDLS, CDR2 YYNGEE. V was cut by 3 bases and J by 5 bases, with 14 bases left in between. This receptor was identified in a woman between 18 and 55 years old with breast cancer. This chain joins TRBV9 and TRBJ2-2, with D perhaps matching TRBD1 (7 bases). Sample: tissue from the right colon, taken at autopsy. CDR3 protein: CASSDSGGLTGELFF. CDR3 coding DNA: TGTGCCAGCAGCGATTCAGGGGGGCTAACCGGGGAGCTGTTTTTT.